Listed below are T cell receptor beta chains from one sample, sequenced in a study of blood T cells in healthy people across ages. TCRdb processed the 5' RACE reads anew with MiXCR; each CDR3 protein has one entry. Here the sample spans some 710,000 distinct CDR3 sequences, about half being singletons. Material for sequencing was blood. The source of these receptors is an elderly man in good health. Both conserved end residues are part of each CDR3. The size field is filled for only some rows; it gives once, few, many or a size class.

J gene	clone size	V gene	CDR3 protein
TRBJ1-1	few	TRBV12-3/TRBV12-4	CASSFDAATEAFF
TRBJ2-6	medium-sized	TRBV20-1	CSAVGRVRSGANVLTF
TRBJ2-1	few	TRBV20-1	CSATERWNEQFF
TRBJ2-7	NA	TRBV4-3	CASSTTRADRPYEQYF
TRBJ1-5	NA	TRBV9	CASSVRKGNSNQPQHF
TRBJ2-1	few	TRBV15	CATSRDRTGNEQFF
TRBJ1-2	NA	TRBV7-2	CASSSQPTQEAYGYTF
TRBJ2-3	NA	TRBV4-2	CASSPWSPDTQYF
TRBJ1-5	NA	TRBV28	CASLKAISSNQPQHF
TRBJ2-1	few	TRBV28	CASSSGTREQFF